This TCR beta chain was retrieved from a study of T cells after yellow fever vaccination. Unmatched junction bases numbered 14, after V lost 7 bases and J lost 4 bases. Germline V lookup: CDR1 SGDLS, CDR2 YYNGEE. CDR3 length: 16 amino acids. TCRdb ran MiXCR on the 5' RACE reads and lists one entry per CDR3 protein. The repertoire holds about 260,000 distinct CDR3 sequences, with 5.2% as singletons. This rearrangement joins TRBV9 to TRBJ2-1, with 7 positions matching TRBD2. The sequences come from CD4+ T cells sorted from PBMCs, collected on the day of the yellow fever booster vaccination. The receptor was isolated from a man between 18 and 29 years old who received the YFV17D yellow fever vaccine. The DNA for the CDR3 is TGTGCCAGCTGTTGTTCTAGCGGCAAGAATTACAATGAGCAGTTCTTC. This sequence encodes CASCCSSGKNYNEQFF.